This TCR beta chain was retrieved from a study of blood T cells in healthy people across ages. Sample-barcoded 5' priming and a J-beta primer mix drove a second PCR of roughly 7 to 11 cycles. MiXCR, run by TCRdb on the 5' RACE reads, gives a single entry per CDR3 protein. Of approximately 760,000 distinct CDR3 sequences listed, around 25% are singletons. Every donor contributed approximately 10 milliliters of peripheral blood by blood draw. The germline V gene has CDR1 SGHAT and CDR2 FQNNGV. V lost 6 bases and J 1 base, leaving 13 bases between the germline ends. CDR3 length: 14 residues. The data were also submitted as part of a second study, on T cells of mothers and their children.

Sequenced material: blood. The J gene is TRBJ2-7, the V gene TRBV11-2; D call uncertain. This clonotype was obtained from a boy aged 5-17 years in good health. CDR3 DNA: TGTGCCAGCAGTCTGACTCTTCAGTCCTACGAGCAGTACTTC. This translates into CASSLTLQSYEQYF.